Listed below are T cell receptor beta chains from one sample, sequenced in a study of cytomegalovirus exposure and HLA in healthy donors. Some clones are missing from TCRdb's copy, which holds only in-frame ones; the method was immunoSEQ multiplex PCR. The table lists some 100,000 clones, 76% of them singletons. Sequenced material: PBMCs. The receptors stem from a woman between 40 and 55 years old in good health and CMV-seropositive. Each CDR3 is given with its conserved first and last residue. A D gene is named only where the DNA matches it firmly. Clone size is shown for a subset of rows, as once, few, many or a class of expanded clone.

v_gene,abundance,d_gene,j_gene,CDR3nt,CDR3aa
TRBV7-2,once,TRBD1,TRBJ2-6,TGTGCCAGCAGCTTAGGGGCAGGGGGCTCTGGGGCCAACGTCCTGACTTTC,CASSLGAGGSGANVLTF
TRBV4-1,NA,NA,TRBJ1-3,TGCGCCAGCAGCCCCACCCTGACAACTGGAAACACCATATATTTT,CASSPTLTTGNTIYF
TRBV15,NA,TRBD1,TRBJ1-1,TGTGCCACCAGCAGGGCTACAGGGGGCACTGAAGCTTTCTTT,CATSRATGGTEAFF
TRBV2,NA,TRBD2,TRBJ2-7,TGTGCCAGCATCATAGCGGGGGCCTTATCCTACGAGCAGTACTTC,CASIIAGALSYEQYF
TRBV6-5,NA,NA,TRBJ1-6,TGTGCCAGCAGTCCCGGTAGTTCTCCCCTCCACTTT,CASSPGSSPLHF
TRBV6-5,NA,TRBD1,TRBJ1-2,TGTGCCAGCAGTTATTCGGACAGGGGGCTAGGCTACACCTTC,CASSYSDRGLGYTF
TRBV5-6,NA,TRBD2,TRBJ2-7,TGTGCCAGCATCCTGAGCGGGGGAGCCTGGCTAAGCTCCTACGAGCAGTACTTC,CASILSGGAWLSSYEQYF
TRBV2,few,NA,TRBJ1-1,TGTGCCACTAATGCTTGGGGGCGGAACACTGAAGCTTTCTTT,CATNAWGRNTEAFF
TRBV29-1,NA,NA,TRBJ1-1,TGCAGCGTTGACCTGCGGGGAGGAAACACTGAAGCTTTCTTT,CSVDLRGGNTEAFF
TRBV5-1,NA,TRBD1,TRBJ2-5,TGCGCCAGCAGCTTGGACAGGGGGGAGACCCAGTACTTC,CASSLDRGETQYF
TRBV6-6,NA,TRBD1,TRBJ1-2,TGTGCCAGCAGGACAGGGGGCCCGGTTGGCTACACCTTC,CASRTGGPVGYTF
TRBV7-9,NA,NA,TRBJ2-7,TGTGCCAGCAGCTTAGGGGCGGGGGCGTACGAGCAGTACTTC,CASSLGAGAYEQYF
TRBV18,NA,TRBD2,TRBJ2-3,TGTGCCAGCTCACCTTGGACGGGGGGGGCTAGCACAGATACGCAGTATTTT,CASSPWTGGASTDTQYF
TRBV18,NA,TRBD1,TRBJ1-2,TGTGCCAGCTCACCACCGGGACAGGAGGCCCTCTTTAACTATGGCTACACCTTC,CASSPPGQEALFNYGYTF
TRBV5-4,NA,NA,TRBJ2-1,TGTGCCAGCAGCCCGGTGGGGGGGGCGGACAATGAGCAGTTCTTC,CASSPVGGADNEQFF
TRBV4-1,NA,NA,TRBJ1-3,TGCGCCAGCAGCCAAGGCCGTACCGGGATATCTGGAAACACCATATATTTT,CASSQGRTGISGNTIYF
TRBV30,NA,NA,TRBJ2-7,TGTGCCTGGAGTCGGCAGGGAAGCGAGCAGTACTTC,CAWSRQGSEQYF
TRBV6-1,NA,NA,TRBJ1-1,TGTGCCAGCAGTGAGCCGGGGTTGAACACTGAAGCTTTCTTT,CASSEPGLNTEAFF
TRBV9,NA,NA,TRBJ1-2,TGTGCCAGCAGCGTAGAGGCCCAGGGCTCCTATGGCTACACCTTC,CASSVEAQGSYGYTF
TRBV23-1,NA,TRBD2,TRBJ2-2,TGCGCCAGCAGTTTCCGGGGGGGTTTGATCGGGGAGCTGTTTTTT,CASSFRGGLIGELFF
TRBV25-1,NA,TRBD1,TRBJ1-4,TGTGCCAGCAGTCCAGGGGGACTCGGTGAAAAACTGTTTTTT,CASSPGGLGEKLFF
TRBV5-1,NA,NA,TRBJ2-2,TGCGCCAGCAGTTTCGGCCCCACTAGTCTCAACACCGGGGAGCTGTTTTTT,CASSFGPTSLNTGELFF
TRBV7-2,NA,NA,TRBJ1-1,TGTGCCAGCAGCTCGCAAGGGGGATCTGAAGCTTTCTTT,CASSSQGGSEAFF
TRBV19,NA,NA,TRBJ1-1,TGTGCCAGTAGTATAAGGAACACCATTAGCCCTGAAGCTTTCTTT,CASSIRNTISPEAFF
TRBV6-5,NA,NA,TRBJ1-2,TGTGCCAGCGGACGTGGGGGGGGGCAGCGTGGCTACACCTTC,CASGRGGGQRGYTF
TRBV23-1,once,NA,TRBJ2-7,TGCGCCAGCAGTCATAGGCGGGGAAGCTCCTACGAGCAGTACTTC,CASSHRRGSSYEQYF